Listed here are 12 T cell receptor beta chains from one sample, sequenced in a study of blood T cell repertoires in COVID-19. Assay used: immunoSEQ multiplex PCR; TCRdb lists only in-frame clones, some missing. The sample has roughly 250,000 clones; 75% to 90% are singletons. The source material was peripheral blood. The receptors originated from a man aged 30-40 years with acute or convalescent COVID-19.

The chain's CDR3 is CASSRADRYYEQYF. The CDR3 region has the DNA TGTGCCAGCAGTCGGGCGGACAGGTACTACGAGCAGTACTTC. This chain uses TRBV28 with TRBJ2-7, with 7 bases identical to TRBD1. The trim removed 5 bases at V and 3 bases at J, leaving 7 bases unmatched. This CDR3 comprises 14 residues. Germline CDR1 MDHEN, CDR2 SYDVKM.

This chain connects TRBV28 to TRBJ1-3; TRBD1 might be the D (6 bases). Trimming left V 6 bases short and J 0 bases short, with 21 bases between. CDR3 size: 18 residues. Germline assignment: CDR1 MDHEN and CDR2 SYDVKM. The CDR3 nucleotides are TGTGCCAGCAGCCTCCCCGGGGGGGGCGCCAGCTCTGGAAACACCATATATTTT. Its translation is CASSLPGGGASSGNTIYF. The variable domain in full, with the rest retrieved from reference TRBV28 and TRBJ1-3, is DVKVTQSSRYLVKRTGEKVFLECVQDMDHENMFWYRQDPGLGLRLIYFSYDVKMKEKGDIPEGYSVSREKKERFSLILESASTNQTSMYLCASSLPGGGASSGNTIYFGEGSWLTVV.

The chain is built from TRBV11-2 and TRBJ2-5, with TRBD2 identical over 9 bases. CDR1 is SGHAT, CDR2 FQNNGV, per germline. Germline trimming cut 1 base from V and 4 bases from J; bases unmatched to any gene: 10. This CDR3 is 17 amino acids long. The DNA for the CDR3 is TGTGCCAGCAGCTTAGGTGGTGTTAGCGGGAGAGGAGAGACCCAGTACTTC. This gives the protein CASSLGGVSGRGETQYF.

The V and J genes are TRBV5-1 and TRBJ2-7, with TRBD1 identical over 8 bases. Per the germline V gene, CDR1 is SGHRS and CDR2 is YFSETQ. The ends lost 3 bases at V and 5 bases at J; junction bases unmatched: 10. The CDR3 runs 15 residues. The CDR3 region has the DNA TGCGCCAGCAGCTATAAGCAGACAGGGGAGGACGAGCAGTACTTC. Protein sequence: CASSYKQTGEDEQYF. Full variable domain (missing parts from reference TRBV5-1 and TRBJ2-7): KAGVTQTPRYLIKTRGQQVTLSCSPISGHRSVSWYQQTPGQGLQFLFEYFSETQRNKGNFPGRFSGRQFSNSRSEMNVSTLELGDSALYLCASSYKQTGEDEQYFGPGTRLTVT.

This chain links TRBV28 with TRBJ1-1, with D unresolved. The CDR3 length is 12 residues. Germline V CDR1 and CDR2: MDHEN, SYDVKM. V was pared by 3 bases and J by 7 bases, with 9 bases between. The CDR3 nucleotides are TGTGCCAGCAGTTTGGAGAGCCTTGAAGCTTTCTTT. Its protein product is CASSLESLEAFF.

The chain is built from TRBV10-3 and TRBJ2-3, with TRBD2 matching 12 bases. CDR1 ENHRY and CDR2 SYGVKD come from the germline V gene. CDR3 length: 15 amino acids. V shed 4 bases, J shed 8 bases, and the junction held 7 bases outside the gene matches. The CDR3 sequence is CAISAVRLAGVTQYF. The CDR3 bases are TGTGCCATCAGTGCAGTCAGACTAGCGGGGGTTACGCAGTATTTT.

The J gene is TRBJ2-2, the V gene TRBV4-1; TRBD2 agrees at 7 bases. Trimming took 2 bases from V and 0 from J; bases not matched to a gene: 15. Germline CDR1 MGHRA, CDR2 YSYEKL. The CDR3 totals 20 residues. This chain's CDR3 is CASSQPLLRDYNANTGELFF. DNA for the CDR3: TGCGCCAGCAGCCAACCCCTTCTCCGGGACTATAACGCGAACACCGGGGAGCTGTTTTTT.

The rearrangement joins TRBV28 to TRBJ1-2; D call uncertain. The length of the CDR3 is 14 residues. Germline lookup yields CDR1 MDHEN and CDR2 SYDVKM. V was trimmed by 6 bases and J by 5 bases, leaving 16 bases between them. CDR3 bases: TGTGCCAGCAGGAAGGAGGGTCCCTTTTATGGCTACACCTTC. Translation gives CASRKEGPFYGYTF.

CDR3 sequence reads: CASSPLTGEINQPQHF. CDR3 sequence (DNA): TGTGCCAGCAGCCCGTTGACAGGGGAAATTAATCAGCCCCAGCATTTT. The rearrangement links TRBV5-5 to TRBJ1-5, with 8 nucleotides matching TRBD1. V trimming: 4 bases; J trimming: 4 bases; junction bases outside the gene matches: 10. Germline V gives CDR1 SGHKS, CDR2 YYEKEE (reference sequence). This CDR3 comprises 16 residues.

The chain couples TRBV5-1 to TRBJ2-7; TRBD2 matches 13 bases. This CDR3 contains 15 residues. V lost 3 bases to trimming and J lost 4 bases; unmatched junction nucleotides: 4. Looked up from germline, CDR1 is SGHRS and CDR2 is YFSETQ. The CDR3 region has the DNA TGCGCCAGCAGCTACACTAGCGGGGGGGAGTACGAGCAGTACTTC. The encoded protein is CASSYTSGGEYEQYF.

This chain uses TRBV5-1 with TRBJ2-5, with D possibly TRBD1 on 5 matching bases. CDR1 and CDR2 from the germline V gene are SGHRS and YFSETQ. This CDR3 spans 15 amino acids. Trimming cost V 4 bases and J 8 bases, with 21 bases left between them. CDR3 amino acids: CASSPQGNPEATQYF. The CDR3 region has the DNA TGCGCCAGCAGCCCGCAGGGCAACCCTGAGGCCACCCAGTACTTC.

The chain carries TRBV7-2 and TRBJ1-3, with 7 bases that match TRBD1. Germline CDR1 and CDR2: SGHTA and FQGNSA. The CDR3 runs 15 residues. V shed 5 bases and J 3 bases; nucleotides not matched to a gene: 7. The CDR3 nucleotides read TGTGCCAGCAGCGCACAGGGGTTGGTTGGAAACACCATATATTTT. Its translation is CASSAQGLVGNTIYF.